Described below is a single T cell receptor (beta chain) sequence and its context. This clonotype was counted at least ten times. Its antigen remains undetermined. No much larger clone exists at a distance of one base, and base qualities are not known. The sample comes from a study of T cells in Graves' hyperthyroidism and ophthalmopathy (dated by TCRdb to between 2018 and 2021). At the level of the whole study: Peripheral blood samples were taken at the time of initial diagnosis, prior to any treatment. The 75 to 100 discovery patients were randomly split 7:3 into training and test sets. In about six Graves' hyperthyroidism patients, the study also compared T-cell repertoires from thyroid tissue with T-cell repertoires from blood. Whether ophthalmopathy could be predicted prospectively was tested in an independent validation cohort made up of 18 to 20 hyperthyroidism patients plus 17 patients who later progressed to ophthalmopathy. TCR V-J signatures able to tell the groups apart were searched for in a discovery cohort of some 100 patients, of whom over 40 had Graves' ophthalmopathy and roughly 57 had stable Graves' hyperthyroidism. The paper reports TCR Vbeta CDR3 sequencing of roughly 140 peripheral blood samples: 40 to 45 ophthalmopathy, fewer than 80 hyperthyroidism and about 17 progressor patients. After sampling, hyperthyroidism patients received methimazole starting at 30 mg daily, and ophthalmopathy patients received high-dose intravenous methylprednisolone. General findings and caveats noted by the study authors: A 13 V-J signature model separated ophthalmopathy from stable hyperthyroidism, with approximately 86% sensitivity and roughly 84% specificity in cross-validation and 80%/75% in testing. Most expanded thyroid clonotypes (frequency above 0.001) were also detected in blood, a finding suggesting that blood repertoires may reflect thyroid immune responses. Sample size was not statistically predetermined, and blinding of investigators to group allocation was not performed. In validation, the model predicted progression to ophthalmopathy with roughly 66% sensitivity and around 72% specificity, a median of roughly seven months before onset.

A patient counted as having stable Graves' hyperthyroidism if no progression to ophthalmopathy occurred over 18 months of follow-up. Hyperthyroidism patients were newly diagnosed, had a disease duration of under 2 months, and were aged 18 to 65 years. Any patient with an uncontrolled infection, another autoimmune disease, pregnancy or lactation was excluded. Diagnoses were established on the basis of clinical symptoms, serum thyroxine and TRAb, thyroid ultrasound, and orbital computed tomography. Ficoll-Paque density gradient centrifugation was used to isolate PBMCs from 10 ml of fresh peripheral blood. Total RNA was extracted using Trizol reagent, and RNA quality was assessed on an Agilent 2100 Bioanalyzer. TCR beta CDR3 regions were amplified from RNA transcripts. For the first round of RT-PCR on the TCR CDR3, the HTBI primer set was used together with the Qiagen OneStep RT-PCR kit. The libraries were constructed in a second round of multiplex PCR and then size-selected and purified. Libraries were sequenced paired-end with 100 bp reads on an Illumina HiSeq2000. The authors processed their data as follows. SOAPnuke was used to process the raw data, throwing out any read that contained adapters or uncalled bases, had a mean Phred below 15, or lacked an exact constant-primer or identifier match. High-quality paired reads were merged using COPE v1.2.5, and each unique nucleotide sequence was defined as a clonotype. MiTCR v1.1 was used to align the clonotypes against IMGT TRBV, TRBD and TRBJ reference segments. Only V-J combinations with frequency above 0.0001, covering 99% to 99.2% of repertoires, were analysed. A TCS score was defined as the ratio between F50 (clonal expansion) and ExV (chaos), using BLOSUM62-based TCRdist between CDR3 peptides within each V-J. Welch's t-statistics and random forest reduced around 510 V-J features to about 12, which were used in a naive Bayes classifier (R e1071). TCRdb reran the public reads through fastp at Q25 and MiXCR, keeping productive beta chains. Rows merge per CDR3 protein into single entries with the most common DNA and genes. TCRdb, rather than the study authors, made the V and J calls. The sample table records roughly 380,000 distinct CDR3 sequences; approximately 14% of these occur just once. The top ten constitute 5.3% of the sample.

The sequence derives from a woman aged 18-35 years with Graves' hyperthyroidism. Sample: blood.

DNA sequence: TGTGCCAGCAGTTTAAGCCCTCCTGCAGAGACCCAGTACTTC. This translates into CASSLSPPAETQYF. The rearrangement joined TRBV28 to TRBJ2-5; too little of a D gene remains to name it. At the junction V is shortened by 2 bases and J by 4 bases, with 11 bases in between. The CDR3 numbers 14 residues from cysteine through phenylalanine. This entry keeps only the CDR3 DNA: 42 bases, framed from base 1. As encoded in the germline V gene, CDR1 is MDHEN while CDR2 is SYDVKM.